Listed here are 8 T cell receptor beta chains from one sample, sequenced in a study of T cells after yellow fever vaccination. Each CDR3 protein gets one entry after TCRdb re-called the 5' RACE reads with MiXCR. The repertoire holds 25,000 to 35,000 distinct CDR3 sequences, with roughly 4.5% as singletons. Sequenced material: CD8+ T cells sorted from PBMCs, taken 5 days after the yellow fever booster vaccination. These receptors all stem from a man aged 25 to 40 who received the YFV17D yellow fever vaccine.

This clonotype occurred many times. The V call is TRBV7-2, the J call TRBJ2-4; tentatively, D is TRBD1 or TRBD2 (5 bases each). The V end lost 2 bases, the J end lost 0 bases, and 14 bases lay between the germline ends. The CDR3 runs to 17 residues. Per the germline V gene, CDR1 is SGHTA and CDR2 is FQGNSA. The chain's CDR3 is CASSLFGAGSAKNIQYF. The CDR3 nucleotides read TGTGCCAGCAGCTTATTCGGGGCAGGGTCAGCCAAAAACATTCAGTACTTC.

This clonotype was recorded at least ten times. The rearrangement uses TRBV11-1 and TRBJ2-2, with D uncertain. Germline V gene lookup returns CDR1 SGHAT and CDR2 FQDESV (reference sequence). This CDR3 is 13 amino acids long. Trimming removed 2 bases from V and 6 bases from J, with 7 bases in between. CDR3 residues: CASSLTAPGELFF. The DNA for the CDR3 is TGTGCCAGCAGCTTAACAGCGCCCGGGGAGCTGTTTTTT. Full variable domain (missing parts from reference TRBV11-1 and TRBJ2-2): EAEVAQSPRYKITEKSQAVAFWCDPISGHATLYWYRQILGQGPELLVQFQDESVVDDSQLPKDRFSAERLKGVDSTLKIQPAELGDSAMYLCASSLTAPGELFFGEGSRLTVL.

This clonotype was detected ten times or more. The V and J genes are TRBV12-3 or TRBV12-4 and TRBJ2-7, with TRBD1 as a possible D gene (6 bases). Trimming stripped 5 bases from V and 6 bases from J, with 11 bases between. The CDR3 loop spans 12 amino acids. CDR3 DNA: TGTGCCAGCAGTCATACAGGGTCCGAGCAGTACTTC. As protein: CASSHTGSEQYF.

This clonotype was picked up many times. The chain links TRBV29-1 to TRBJ2-7; D not resolved. V lost 2 bases to trimming and J lost 3 bases, with 14 bases between them. The CDR3 has 14 amino acids. The germline V gene encodes CDR1 SQVTM and CDR2 ANQGSEA. CDR3 in amino acids: CSVETQDGFYEQYF. The CDR3 DNA sequence: TGCAGCGTTGAAACCCAGGACGGATTCTACGAGCAGTACTTC.

This clonotype was recorded many times. The V and J genes are TRBV29-1 and TRBJ2-1; possible D gene TRBD2, 5 bases. The CDR3 has 12 amino acids. V was shortened by 0 bases and J by 9 bases, with 9 bases between the two germline ends. Per the germline V gene, CDR1 is SQVTM and CDR2 is ANQGSEA. The CDR3 nucleotides read TGCAGCGTTGAAGAGAGGGTGGGTGAGCAGTTCTTC. Translated: CSVEERVGEQFF.

As regards this clonotype: Being one base from a much bigger clone, this may be a read error. The chain couples TRBV3-1 to TRBJ2-5, with 9 bases identical to TRBD1. CDR1 and CDR2 from the germline V gene are LGHDT and YNNKEL (reference sequence). This CDR3 spans 15 amino acids. CDR3 in amino acids: CACSQEGTGYETQYF. CDR3 bases: TGTGCCTGCAGCCAAGAGGGGACAGGGTACGAGACCCAGTACTTC.

This clonotype was counted ten times or more. CDR3 DNA sequence: TGTGCCAGCAGTTGGGAGAGGGGCACAGATACGCAGTATTTT. This encodes CASSWERGTDTQYF. This chain connects TRBV27 to TRBJ2-3; perhaps TRBD2 as D (5 bases). Trimming shortened V by 4 bases and J by 1 base, and 9 bases separated the two germline ends. The germline gives CDR1 MNHEY, CDR2 SMNVEV (reference sequence). This CDR3 has 14 residues.

In this sample, this clonotype turned up many times. This rearrangement joins TRBV7-9 to TRBJ2-7; D possibly uses TRBD1 or TRBD2 (5 bases each). Trimming took off 5 bases at V and 6 bases at J, with 14 bases between the two ends. Per germline, CDR1 SEHNR and CDR2 FQNEAQ (reference sequence). CDR3 size: 13 residues. The CDR3 region is CASSSDGAVEQYF. For the CDR3, the DNA is TGTGCCAGCAGCAGCGACGGGGCGGTCGAGCAGTACTTC.